This TCR beta chain was retrieved from a study of blood T cell repertoires in COVID-19. This table comes from immunoSEQ multiplex PCR, and its TCRdb copy is limited to in-frame clones, with some not included. The table lists under 80,000 clones, about 80% of them singletons. Germline V gene sequence: CDR1 SGHTA, CDR2 FQGTGA. Losses at the gene ends were 4 bases for V and 6 bases for J; bases not matched to a gene: 4. CDR3 length: 13 amino acids. This TCR was sampled from a man aged 80 or over with acute or convalescent COVID-19. This chain connects TRBV7-3 to TRBJ1-2, with TRBD1 matching over 8 bases. The sample was peripheral blood. In DNA form, the CDR3 reads TGTGCCAGCAGCTCCCAGGGGGCCAATGGCTACACCTTC. This gives the protein CASSSQGANGYTF.